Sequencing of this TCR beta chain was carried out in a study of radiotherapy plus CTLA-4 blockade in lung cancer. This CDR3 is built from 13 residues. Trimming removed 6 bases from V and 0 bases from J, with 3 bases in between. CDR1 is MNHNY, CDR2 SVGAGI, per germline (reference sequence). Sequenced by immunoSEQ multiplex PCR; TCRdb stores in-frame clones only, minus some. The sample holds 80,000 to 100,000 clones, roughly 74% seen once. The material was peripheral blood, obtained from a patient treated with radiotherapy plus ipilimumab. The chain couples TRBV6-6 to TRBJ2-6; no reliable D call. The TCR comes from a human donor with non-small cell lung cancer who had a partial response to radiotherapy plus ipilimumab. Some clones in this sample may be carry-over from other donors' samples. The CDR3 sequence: CASSSSGANVLTF. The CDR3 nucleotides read TGTGCCAGCAGCTCCTCTGGGGCCAACGTCCTGACTTTC.